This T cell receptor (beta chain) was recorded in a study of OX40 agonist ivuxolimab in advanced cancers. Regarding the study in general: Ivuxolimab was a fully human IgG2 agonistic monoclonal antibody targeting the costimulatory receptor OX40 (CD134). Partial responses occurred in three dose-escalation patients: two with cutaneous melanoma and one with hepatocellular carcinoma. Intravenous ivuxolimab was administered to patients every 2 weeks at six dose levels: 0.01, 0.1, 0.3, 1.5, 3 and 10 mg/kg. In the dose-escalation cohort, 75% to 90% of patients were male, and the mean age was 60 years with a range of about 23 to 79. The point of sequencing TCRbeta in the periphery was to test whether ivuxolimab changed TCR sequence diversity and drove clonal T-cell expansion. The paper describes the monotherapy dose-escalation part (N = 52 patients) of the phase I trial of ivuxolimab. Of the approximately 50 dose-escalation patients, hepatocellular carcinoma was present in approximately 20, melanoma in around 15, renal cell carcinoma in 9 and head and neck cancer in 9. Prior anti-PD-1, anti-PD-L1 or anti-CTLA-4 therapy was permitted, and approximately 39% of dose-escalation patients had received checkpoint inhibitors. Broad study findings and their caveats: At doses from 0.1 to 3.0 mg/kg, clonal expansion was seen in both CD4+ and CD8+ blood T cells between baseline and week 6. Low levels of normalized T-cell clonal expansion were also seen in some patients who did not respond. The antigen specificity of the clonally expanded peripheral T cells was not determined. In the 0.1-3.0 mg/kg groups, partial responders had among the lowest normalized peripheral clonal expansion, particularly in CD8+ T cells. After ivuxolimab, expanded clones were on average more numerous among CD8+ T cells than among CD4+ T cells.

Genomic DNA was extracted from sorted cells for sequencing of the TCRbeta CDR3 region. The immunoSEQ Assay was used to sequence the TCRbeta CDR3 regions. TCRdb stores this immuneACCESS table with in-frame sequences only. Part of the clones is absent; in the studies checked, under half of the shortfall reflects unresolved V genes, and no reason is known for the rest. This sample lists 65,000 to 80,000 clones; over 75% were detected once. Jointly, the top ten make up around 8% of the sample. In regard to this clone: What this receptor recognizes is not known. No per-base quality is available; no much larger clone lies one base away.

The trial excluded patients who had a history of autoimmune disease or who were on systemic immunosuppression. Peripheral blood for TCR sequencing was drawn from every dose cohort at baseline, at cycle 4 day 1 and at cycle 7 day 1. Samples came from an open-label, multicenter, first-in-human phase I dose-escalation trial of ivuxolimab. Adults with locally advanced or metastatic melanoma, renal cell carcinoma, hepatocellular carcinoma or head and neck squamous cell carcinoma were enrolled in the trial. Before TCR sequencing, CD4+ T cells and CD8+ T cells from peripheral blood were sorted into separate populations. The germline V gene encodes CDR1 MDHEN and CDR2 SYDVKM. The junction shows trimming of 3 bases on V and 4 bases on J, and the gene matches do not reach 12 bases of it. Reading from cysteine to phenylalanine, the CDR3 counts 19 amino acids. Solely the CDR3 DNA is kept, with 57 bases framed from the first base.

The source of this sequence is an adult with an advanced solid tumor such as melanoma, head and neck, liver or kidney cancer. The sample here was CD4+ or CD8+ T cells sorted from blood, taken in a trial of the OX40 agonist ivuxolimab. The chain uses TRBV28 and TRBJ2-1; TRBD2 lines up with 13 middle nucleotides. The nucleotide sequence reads TGTGCCAGCAGTTTCCCCGCTTCCGGGACTAGCGGGACTTACAATGAGCAGTTCTTC. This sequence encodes CASSFPASGTSGTYNEQFF.